A selection of T cell receptor beta chains follows, all from one sample in a study of identical twins. TCRdb passed the 5' RACE reads through MiXCR, listing each CDR3 protein once. The table lists roughly 690,000 distinct CDR3 sequences, less than 25% of them singletons. The same data also went into a second study, on T cells expressing NK-cell markers.

The sequencing sample was made of PBMCs. Receptors originate from a woman aged 18-29 years in good health. Each CDR3 is given with its conserved first and last residue. The D gene is left open where the match is weak. Clone size is shown for a subset of rows, as once, few, many or a class of expanded clone.

d_gene: TRBD1
j_gene: TRBJ2-7
v_gene: TRBV5-1
abundance: once
CDR3nt: TGCGCCAGCACCCGATCCCGGGACAGCTACGAGCAGTACTTC
CDR3aa: CASTRSRDSYEQYF

d_gene: TRBD1
j_gene: TRBJ2-7
v_gene: TRBV12-3/TRBV12-4
abundance: few
CDR3nt: TGTGCCAGCAGCCTTACAGGGGCAGGGTCCTACGAGCAGTACTTC
CDR3aa: CASSLTGAGSYEQYF

d_gene: .
j_gene: TRBJ2-7
v_gene: TRBV11-2
abundance: .
CDR3nt: TGTGCCAGCAGCTTACAGAACTCTAACTACGAGCAGTACTTC
CDR3aa: CASSLQNSNYEQYF

d_gene: .
j_gene: TRBJ2-6
v_gene: TRBV12-3/TRBV12-4
abundance: .
CDR3nt: TGTGCCAGCAGTTCTGCGACTTCTGGGGCCAACGTCCTGACTTTC
CDR3aa: CASSSATSGANVLTF

d_gene: .
j_gene: TRBJ2-3
v_gene: TRBV29-1
abundance: .
CDR3nt: TGCAGCGTTGGAAGTGGCCCTCAACGCACAGATACGCAGTATTTT
CDR3aa: CSVGSGPQRTDTQYF

d_gene: .
j_gene: TRBJ2-3
v_gene: TRBV7-2
abundance: few
CDR3nt: TGTGCCAGCAGCTCCGCGGCCGTACGCACAGATACGCAGTATTTT
CDR3aa: CASSSAAVRTDTQYF

d_gene: .
j_gene: TRBJ1-2
v_gene: TRBV6-1
abundance: .
CDR3nt: TGTGCCAGCAGGACGAGGTTGGTTGGCTACACCTTC
CDR3aa: CASRTRLVGYTF

d_gene: .
j_gene: TRBJ1-2
v_gene: TRBV27
abundance: few
CDR3nt: TGTGCCAGCAGTTTATCGGGGACTGCCGTCGGCTACACCTTC
CDR3aa: CASSLSGTAVGYTF

d_gene: .
j_gene: TRBJ2-7
v_gene: TRBV14
abundance: .
CDR3nt: TGTGCCAGCAGCCGCGGGACGTTCACCTACGAGCAGTACTTC
CDR3aa: CASSRGTFTYEQYF

d_gene: .
j_gene: TRBJ1-2
v_gene: TRBV6-5
abundance: .
CDR3nt: TGTGCCAGCAGTTCTTCAAGGGTGCCCTCTCATGGCTACACCTTC
CDR3aa: CASSSSRVPSHGYTF

d_gene: .
j_gene: TRBJ2-7
v_gene: TRBV5-6
abundance: .
CDR3nt: TGTGCCAGCAGTGGGGGGCGGGAGTACGAGCAGTACTTC
CDR3aa: CASSGGREYEQYF

d_gene: .
j_gene: TRBJ2-3
v_gene: TRBV5-6
abundance: .
CDR3nt: TGTGCCAGCAGCTCCCTCCCCCAGGTCACAGATACGCAGTATTTT
CDR3aa: CASSSLPQVTDTQYF

d_gene: TRBD1
j_gene: TRBJ2-2
v_gene: TRBV19
abundance: .
CDR3nt: TGTGCCAGTAGTATTCAGGGGGCGACCACCGGGGAGCTGTTTTTT
CDR3aa: CASSIQGATTGELFF